The clone carrying this T cell receptor (beta chain) was picked up many times. The antigen is undetermined. The CDR3 runs to 14 residues. Germline assignment: CDR1 SGHRS and CDR2 YFSETQ. Trimming cost V 3 bases and J 0 bases, with 10 bases left between them. This record belongs to a study of T cells in Graves' hyperthyroidism and ophthalmopathy. From RNA transcripts, TCR beta CDR3 regions were amplified. The HTBI primer set drove a first-round RT-PCR of the TCR CDR3. MiXCR was run by TCRdb on the multiplex PCR reads, yielding one entry per CDR3 protein. The sample has around 60,000 distinct CDR3 sequences; about 49% are singletons. Study-level points and caveats: Ophthalmopathy and stable hyperthyroidism were separated by a 13 V-J model.

This chain connects TRBV5-1 to TRBJ2-7; the D gene is possibly TRBD1 (6 bases). The sequencing input was blood. This clonotype was obtained from a woman aged 25 to 39 with Graves' ophthalmopathy. DNA for the CDR3: TGCGCCAGCAGCTCAACAGGGAGCTCCTACGAGCAGTACTTC. The encoded protein is CASSSTGSSYEQYF.